Sequencing of this T cell receptor beta chain was carried out in a study of cytomegalovirus exposure and HLA in healthy donors. The germline gives CDR1 MNHNS, CDR2 SASEGT. V dropped 4 bases and J dropped 4; count of bases not matched to a gene: 5. The CDR3 has 15 residues. Researchers ran the PCR with 60 Vbeta and 13 Jbeta primers. Generated by immunoSEQ multiplex PCR, the TCRdb table keeps only in-frame clones and is missing some. There are about 82,000 clones in the sample; less than 80% occur only once, and around 15% lies in the top ten. This clone has only a few counts. Its antigen is not identified. Study-wide points: Across donors, presence/absence analyses took sequencing depth to be roughly uniform. A later analysis showed TCR association rates differing by HLA locus, peaking at DRB1 and lowest at HLA-C. 87-base-pair reads could not separate some V segments, including TRBV6-2 and TRBV6-3.

Material for sequencing was PBMCs. This TCR came from a human donor in good health. The rearrangement links TRBV6-1 to TRBJ1-3; 9 bases align to TRBD1. The CDR3 spells CASSASGTGGNTIYF. The CDR3 DNA reads as TGTGCCAGCAGTGCTTCCGGGACAGGGGGAAACACCATATATTTT.